What follows are 19 T cell receptor beta chains derived from one specimen sequenced in a study of T cell responses to AZD1222 COVID-19 vaccine. The table came from immunoSEQ multiplex PCR; TCRdb's copy has only in-frame clones and leaves some out. The sample carries about 120,000 clones, around 89% recorded once. Sequences were derived from peripheral blood, sampled 28 days after the second AZD1222 dose. Receptors originate from an adult who received the AZD1222 COVID-19 vaccine.

The gene calls are TRBV14 and TRBJ2-7; perhaps TRBD2 as D (6 bases). The ends were cut back, 2 bases at V and 3 bases at J, with 11 bases in the middle. In germline, CDR1 is SGHDN, CDR2 FVKESK. The CDR3 covers 14 residues. The CDR3: CASSQRLGGYEQYF. The CDR3 coding sequence is TGTGCCAGCAGCCAACGCCTCGGGGGCTACGAGCAGTACTTC.

The rearrangement uses TRBV7-8 and TRBJ1-5; possible D gene TRBD1, 5 bases. Germline V gene sequence: CDR1 SGHVS, CDR2 FQNEAQ. V shed 5 bases and J shed 0 bases, with 26 bases lying between them. The CDR3 extends over 20 amino acids. The CDR3 sequence: CASSHIARGPAKYSNQPQHF. Written as DNA, the CDR3 is TGTGCCAGCAGCCACATCGCCCGGGGCCCGGCAAAATATAGCAATCAGCCCCAGCATTTT.

This chain links TRBV11-2 with TRBJ2-7; TRBD2 aligns across 7 bases. The CDR3 is made up of 16 amino acids. The V and J ends lost 1 base and 3 bases, in that order; junction bases with no gene match: 9. Germline assignment: CDR1 SGHAT and CDR2 FQNNGV. In DNA, the CDR3 is TGTGCCAGCAGCTTAGCCTGGATGGGGGGGAACTACGAGCAGTACTTC. Translation gives CASSLAWMGGNYEQYF.

The genes are TRBV7-6 and TRBJ2-2; TRBD1 agrees at 7 bases. Per the germline V gene, CDR1 is SGHVS and CDR2 is FNYEAQ. The CDR3 spans 15 residues. V lost 4 bases to trimming and J lost 2 bases; unmatched junction nucleotides: 4. As DNA, the CDR3 is TGTGCCAGCAGCTCGACAGGGTTCAACACCGGGGAGCTGTTTTTT. This codes for CASSSTGFNTGELFF.

In this sample, this clone turned up a few times. The chain has TRBV7-9 and TRBJ1-6; D ambiguous. The CDR3 sequence is 14 residues long. V gave up 5 bases and J gave up 7 bases, with 12 bases separating them. CDR1 is SEHNR, CDR2 FQNEAQ, per germline (reference sequence). The CDR3 nucleotides read TGTGCCAGCAGCCCCGTTCTGGCCAATTCACCCCTCCACTTT. This sequence encodes CASSPVLANSPLHF.

This chain joins TRBV7-9 and TRBJ1-4; D gene unclear. V was clipped by 5 bases and J by 8 bases, with 12 bases between them. The CDR3 is made up of 13 amino acids. Germline loops: CDR1 SEHNR, CDR2 FQNEAQ (reference sequence). The CDR3: CASSASFGEKLFF. Written as DNA, the CDR3 is TGTGCCAGCAGCGCCTCCTTCGGGGAAAAACTGTTTTTT.

This clone was detected once. The chain has TRBV28 and TRBJ2-7, with 10 bases identical to TRBD2. CDR1 is MDHEN, CDR2 SYDVKM, per germline. After removal of 3 bases from V and 3 bases from J, the junction contained 5 bases not matched to a gene. The CDR3 sequence is 15 residues long. This CDR3 reads CASSFSSGRVYEQYF. The CDR3, as DNA: TGTGCCAGCAGTTTCTCTAGCGGGAGAGTCTACGAGCAGTACTTC. Full variable domain (outside the CDR3, taken from reference TRBV28 and TRBJ2-7): DVKVTQSSRYLVKRTGEKVFLECVQDMDHENMFWYRQDPGLGLRLIYFSYDVKMKEKGDIPEGYSVSREKKERFSLILESASTNQTSMYLCASSFSSGRVYEQYFGPGTRLTVT.

The chain employs TRBV20-1 and TRBJ2-7; 8 nucleotides line up with TRBD2. The V gene's germline CDR1 is DFQATT and CDR2 SNEGSKA (reference sequence). J lost 2 bases, V lost 3 bases, and 9 bases had no gene match. The CDR3 sequence is 15 residues long. CDR3 nucleotide sequence: TGCAGTGCTAGTCTATCTGGCGGGGGGACCTACGAGCAGTACTTC. It specifies CSASLSGGGTYEQYF.

This chain joins TRBV11-3 and TRBJ2-2; the D gene is possibly TRBD1 (5 bases). The germline CDR1 and CDR2 sequences are SGHNT and YENEEA. V was clipped by 5 bases and J by 2 bases, with 6 bases between them. This CDR3 comprises 13 residues. The CDR3 coding sequence is TGTGCCAGCAGCCGGACAAACACCGGGGAGCTGTTTTTT. This gives the protein CASSRTNTGELFF.

The rearrangement joins TRBV24-1 to TRBJ2-1, with TRBD2 as a possible D gene (6 bases). There are 16 residues in the CDR3. V was clipped by 7 bases and J by 5 bases, with 20 bases between them. Germline V gives CDR1 KGHDR, CDR2 SFDVKD. CDR3: CATSLGWGLRNNEQFF. CDR3 nucleotide sequence: TGTGCCACCAGCTTGGGATGGGGACTCCGAAACAATGAGCAGTTCTTC.

The chain carries TRBV21-1 and TRBJ1-6. TRBV21-1 is a recognized pseudogene. The CDR3 covers 16 residues. CDR3 nucleotide sequence: TGTGCCAGCAGCGCCCATTGGAGGGATCGTAATTCACCCCTCCACTTT. Amino acids: CASSAHWRDRNSPLHF.

CDR3 region: CASSQGRAGANVLTF. The CDR3 nucleotides read TGCGCCAGCAGCCAGGGAAGGGCTGGGGCCAACGTCCTGACTTTC. The V call is TRBV4-1, the J call TRBJ2-6; D not certain. V gave up 3 bases and J gave up 2 bases, with 8 bases separating them. This CDR3 contains 15 residues. Germline CDR1 reads MGHRA; CDR2 reads YSYEKL.

This clone was counted only a few times. This chain links TRBV13 with TRBJ2-7; no reliable D call. The germline V gene has CDR1 PRHDT and CDR2 FYEKMQ (reference sequence). Between the trimmed V and J ends, which lost 4 bases and 5 bases, there was a span of 6 bases. The CDR3 is 11 residues long. The CDR3: CASSSSHEQYF. As DNA, the CDR3 is TGTGCCAGCAGCTCATCCCACGAGCAGTACTTC. Looking up the rest from reference TRBV13 and TRBJ2-7 gives the full variable domain: AAGVIQSPRHLIKEKRETATLKCYPIPRHDTVYWYQQGPGQDPQFLISFYEKMQSDKGSIPDRFSAQQFSDYHSELNMSSLELGDSALYFCASSSSHEQYFGPGTRLTVT.

The rearrangement joins TRBV27 to TRBJ2-7, with D perhaps TRBD2 (5 bases). The CDR3 is 15 amino acids. Trimming shortened V by 5 bases and J by 2 bases, and 16 bases separated the two germline ends. Germline lookup yields CDR1 MNHEY and CDR2 SMNVEV (reference sequence). This chain's CDR3 is CASSPYEEGPYEQYF. The CDR3 nucleotides are TGTGCCAGCAGTCCGTACGAAGAGGGTCCCTACGAGCAGTACTTC.

J is TRBJ1-6 and V is TRBV27, with 10 bases identical to TRBD1. The CDR3 is 14 amino acids. Germline CDR1 is MNHEY and CDR2 is SMNVEV (reference sequence). Trimming at V came to 6 bases and at J to 10 bases, leaving 6 bases not matched to a gene. CDR3 in DNA: TGTGCCAGCAGGCCGACAGGGGGCAGCTCACCCCTCCACTTT. Translated: CASRPTGGSSPLHF.

The gene calls are TRBV28 and TRBJ1-4; 7 bases align to TRBD1. The CDR3 length is 14 residues. V gave up 10 bases and J gave up 9 bases; unmatched junction bases: 14. The germline V gene encodes CDR1 MDHEN and CDR2 SYDVKM. This CDR3 reads CATRGGQQRQKLFF. DNA for the CDR3: TGTGCCACCAGGGGGGGACAGCAGCGACAAAAACTGTTTTTT.

For the CDR3, the DNA is TGTGCCAGCAGTGTCATGGTTGCTTCTGATACGCAGTATTTT. It is translated as CASSVMVASDTQYF. This chain uses TRBV28 with TRBJ2-3, with no clear D. V lost 5 bases, J lost 6 bases, and 15 bases lay in between. The germline V gene has CDR1 MDHEN and CDR2 SYDVKM. The CDR3 length is 14 residues.

This chain joins TRBV7-3 and TRBJ2-5; D perhaps matches TRBD1 (6 bases). Looked up from germline, CDR1 is SGHTA and CDR2 is FQGTGA. Trimming took off 3 bases at V and 5 bases at J, with 13 bases between the two ends. The CDR3 totals 14 residues. The CDR3 DNA reads TGTGCCAGCAGCTTTGGGGGCGCAAGGGAGACCCAGTACTTC. It specifies CASSFGGARETQYF.

V and J are TRBV6-5 and TRBJ1-6; perhaps TRBD1 as D (5 bases). This CDR3 has 14 amino acids. CDR1 and CDR2 (germline): MNHEY, SVGAGI. Trimming removed 4 bases at V and 6 bases at J, with 10 bases between. The CDR3 is CASSWGSGNSPLHF. The CDR3 nucleotides read TGTGCCAGCAGTTGGGGCTCGGGTAATTCACCCCTCCACTTT.